The 4 T cell receptor beta chains below all came from one sample that was sequenced in a study of blood T cell repertoires in COVID-19. The table came from immunoSEQ multiplex PCR; TCRdb's copy has only in-frame clones and leaves some out. This sample carries roughly 88,000 clones, about 93% of them seen once, and the ten largest clones take 3% to 4.5%. The sequenced sample consisted of peripheral blood. These receptors were obtained from a woman aged 50 to 65 in a cohort sampled during active COVID-19.

The chain links TRBV6-2 or TRBV6-3 to TRBJ2-5; TRBD2 aligns across 10 bases. Germline V gene data show CDR1 as MNHEY and CDR2 as SVGEGT. This CDR3 has 16 amino acids. The V segment lost 6 bases and the J segment 5 bases; nucleotides outside the gene matches: 12. Here the CDR3 DNA reads TGTGCCAGCAGCCCTTATCAAGCGGGGGGGCGCGAGACCCAGTACTTC. This codes for CASSPYQAGGRETQYF.

This chain connects TRBV19 to TRBJ1-2, with D perhaps matching TRBD1 (5 bases). Germline V gene sequence: CDR1 LNHDA, CDR2 SQIVND (reference sequence). V dropped 6 bases and J dropped 5 bases, with 19 bases sitting between them. CDR3 length equals 15 residues. In nucleotides, the CDR3 is TGTGCCAGTAGAATACCCAAAGGGGAGGGGTATGGCTACACCTTC. Translated: CASRIPKGEGYGYTF.

V is TRBV7-2 and J is TRBJ2-3, with D possibly matching TRBD1 (5 bases). Germline loops: CDR1 SGHTA, CDR2 FQGNSA. Deletions cut 1 base from V and 2 bases from J, with 10 bases between. This CDR3 has 15 residues. Here the CDR3 DNA reads TGTGCCAGCAGCTTAGGCCAGGGCGTCACAGATACGCAGTATTTT. Amino acid sequence: CASSLGQGVTDTQYF.

This chain uses TRBV5-1 with TRBJ2-7; a weak D match, TRBD1 (5 bases). Looked up from germline, CDR1 is SGHRS and CDR2 is YFSETQ. Trimming left V 2 bases short and J 3 bases short, with 18 bases between. The CDR3 consists of 16 residues. The CDR3 bases are TGCGCCAGCAGCTTAATAGGGGCAGAAGGTAACTACGAGCAGTACTTC. It specifies CASSLIGAEGNYEQYF. The full variable domain, completed using reference TRBV5-1 and TRBJ2-7, is KAGVTQTPRYLIKTRGQQVTLSCSPISGHRSVSWYQQTPGQGLQFLFEYFSETQRNKGNFPGRFSGRQFSNSRSEMNVSTLELGDSALYLCASSLIGAEGNYEQYFGPGTRLTVT.